The T cell receptor (beta chain) under discussion was sequenced for a study of a mutant IDH1 vaccine in newly diagnosed glioma. Looking at the study overall: Beginning 4-6 weeks after radiotherapy alone, or with temozolomide cycles, vaccination took place. It was radiotherapy, temozolomide, or both that patients received previously, with most receiving both.

Data came from immunoSEQ multiplex PCR; TCRdb stores just in-frame clones and leaves some out. The sample holds around 53,000 clones, more than 85% seen once. The time point denotes: week 11, during vaccination. Topical imiquimod was applied with each vaccine dose, which held 300 ug of mutant IDH1 20-mer peptide. The study enrolled donors with new WHO grade 3 or 4 IDH1-mutant, ATRX-lost astrocytomas. The CDR3 spans 22 residues. V shed 2 bases and J 2 bases; nucleotides not matched to a gene: 16. Germline values: CDR1 MNHNS, CDR2 SASEGT. Worth noting for this clone: The target antigen is unknown.

This material consisted of PBMCs, taken from a glioma patient whose treatment included an IDH1 peptide vaccine. The receptor's source is a man in his fifties with glioma. The chain has TRBV6-1 and TRBJ2-2; TRBD2 agrees at 14 bases. The CDR3 sequence: CASSEKWGTSGSKWVNTGELFF. The CDR3 DNA sequence: TGTGCCAGCAGTGAAAAATGGGGGACTAGCGGGAGTAAGTGGGTAAACACCGGGGAGCTGTTTTTT.